What follows are 17 T cell receptor beta chains derived from one specimen sequenced in a study of T-cell reconstitution after alpha-beta-depleted transplantation in children. Study results and limitations: Hyperexpanded clones declined; after one year, newly produced T cells mostly supplied diversity.

The antigens these receptors bind are not known. Unique molecular identifiers were used to barcode this TCRbeta library. TCRdb reprocessed the PCR reads via MiXCR and lists one record per CDR3 protein. The sample records 250,000 to 300,000 distinct CDR3 sequences, about 7.3% being singletons. This specimen was peripheral blood, taken 360 days after TCRalphabeta/CD19-depleted stem cell transplant. The receptors stem from a female patient aged 2 to 10 who had a stem cell transplant for Fanconi anemia, so the T cells may come from the graft donor.

This clonotype was seen many times. The rearrangement uses TRBV6-6 and TRBJ1-3; 7 bases line up with TRBD1. The CDR3 runs 13 residues. After removal of 5 bases from V and 4 bases from J, the junction contained 2 bases not matched to a gene. In germline, CDR1 is MNHNY, CDR2 SVGAGI (reference sequence). CDR3 coding DNA: TGTGCCAGCAGTACGACAGGGGGAAACACCATATATTTT. Translation gives CASSTTGGNTIYF.

This chain uses TRBV10-3 with TRBJ2-3, with D perhaps assigned TRBD1 or TRBD2 (6 bases each). Germline values: CDR1 ENHRY, CDR2 SYGVKD. CDR3 length: 17 residues. V was cut by 8 bases and J by 1 base, with 22 bases left in between. This CDR3 reads CAIGPRGGMVGTDTQYF. The CDR3 DNA reads TGTGCCATCGGGCCCAGGGGCGGGATGGTGGGCACAGATACGCAGTATTTT.

V is TRBV27 and J is TRBJ1-2, with D uncertain. This CDR3 spans 13 amino acids. V shed 5 bases and J shed 5 bases, with 12 bases lying between them. In germline, CDR1 is MNHEY, CDR2 SMNVEV (reference sequence). CDR3 nucleotides: TGTGCCAGCAGTGCACGGGGAGGGTATGGCTACACCTTC. It specifies CASSARGGYGYTF.

The chain couples TRBV11-3 to TRBJ2-5; no firm D call. The CDR3 has 13 residues. V lost 2 bases, J lost 1 base, and 5 bases lay in between. Germline CDR1 is SGHNT and CDR2 is YENEEA. As DNA, the CDR3 is TGTGCCAGCAGCTTAATGCCCCAAGAGACCCAGTACTTC. Translation: CASSLMPQETQYF.

The chain couples TRBV18 to TRBJ1-5; 11 bases match TRBD1. CDR1 KGHSH and CDR2 LQKENI come from the germline V gene. V was pared by 8 bases and J by 2 bases, with 2 bases of the junction left unmatched. The CDR3 extends over 14 amino acids. CDR3 region: CASGTGGGNQPQHF. The DNA for the CDR3 is TGTGCCAGCGGGACAGGGGGTGGCAATCAGCCCCAGCATTTT. The variable domain in full, with the rest retrieved from reference TRBV18 and TRBJ1-5, is NAGVMQNPRHLVRRRGQEARLRCSPMKGHSHVYWYRQLPEEGLKFMVYLQKENIIDESGMPKERFSAEFPKEGPSILRIQQVVRGDSAAYFCASGTGGGNQPQHFGDGTRLSIL.

The genes are TRBV14 and TRBJ2-1; D uncertain. CDR3 length: 15 amino acids. The V gene's germline CDR1 is SGHDN and CDR2 FVKESK. Trimming stripped 4 bases from V and 15 bases from J, with 25 bases between. The CDR3 protein is CASSPIDLNTPRGFF. The CDR3 DNA reads TGTGCCAGCAGCCCTATTGATCTCAACACCCCCCGAGGGTTCTTC. The variable domain in full, with the rest retrieved from reference TRBV14 and TRBJ2-1, is EAGVTQFPSHSVIEKGQTVTLRCDPISGHDNLYWYRRVMGKEIKFLLHFVKESKQDESGMPNNRFLAERTGGTYSTLKVQPAELEDSGVYFCASSPIDLNTPRGFFGPGTRLTVL.

This clonotype has ten or more counts. This CDR3 reads CASSFEVSSYNEQFF. The CDR3 DNA follows: TGTGCCAGCAGCTTTGAGGTTAGCTCCTACAATGAGCAGTTCTTC. The V call is TRBV7-2, the J call TRBJ2-1, with D uncertain. The CDR3 length is 15 residues. From germline, CDR1 is SGHTA and CDR2 FQGNSA. The V gene lost 3 bases and the J gene lost 0 bases, with 9 bases spanning the gap.

This clonotype was counted a single time. V gene TRBV11-1 combines with J gene TRBJ2-5, with 9 bases fitting TRBD2. CDR1 and CDR2 from the germline V gene are SGHAT and FQDESV (reference sequence). This CDR3 has 18 residues. J lost 5 bases, V lost 1 base, and 14 bases had no gene match. The chain's CDR3 is CASSLGGGGATNDETQYF. The CDR3, as DNA: TGTGCCAGCAGCTTAGGAGGCGGGGGGGCCACGAATGATGAGACCCAGTACTTC.

This chain links TRBV7-9 with TRBJ1-4; 7 bases match TRBD1. This CDR3 contains 16 residues. CDR1 is SEHNR and CDR2 is FQNEAQ in the germline V gene (reference sequence). J was trimmed by 2 bases and V by 3 bases; bases with no gene match: 6. The CDR3 coding sequence is TGTGCCAGCAGCTTGACAGGGAGGTCCACTAATGAAAAACTGTTTTTT. Protein product: CASSLTGRSTNEKLFF.

The sample holds many counts of this clonotype. The rearrangement uses TRBV5-1 and TRBJ2-2; D possibly corresponds to TRBD1 (5 bases). The CDR3 length is 15 residues. Germline CDR1 reads SGHRS; CDR2 reads YFSETQ. V was pared by 1 base and J by 1 base, with 8 bases between. The DNA for the CDR3 is TGCGCCAGCAGCTTGATAACAGGGAACACCGGGGAGCTGTTTTTT. The encoded protein is CASSLITGNTGELFF.

This chain links TRBV9 with TRBJ1-5; D gene unclear. Germline V gene data show CDR1 as SGDLS and CDR2 as YYNGEE. Trimming removed 7 bases at V and 2 bases at J, with 16 bases between. This CDR3 is built from 15 residues. The chain's CDR3 is CASAMNGVGNQPQHF. The CDR3 region has the DNA TGTGCCAGCGCAATGAATGGTGTGGGCAATCAGCCCCAGCATTTT.

This clonotype has a handful of counts. CDR3 sequence: CASSARGGGETQYF. The CDR3 nucleotides are TGTGCCAGCAGCGCGAGGGGCGGCGGAGAGACCCAGTACTTC. This rearrangement joins TRBV5-5 to TRBJ2-5, with D perhaps TRBD1 or TRBD2 (5 bases each). From germline, CDR1 is SGHKS and CDR2 YYEKEE (reference sequence). CDR3 length equals 14 residues. V shed 4 bases and J shed 4 bases, with 14 bases lying between them.

This clonotype was counted ten times or more. The genes are TRBV5-1 and TRBJ2-7, with D uncertain. The CDR3 sequence is 14 residues long. Trimming pared 0 bases from V and 2 bases from J, leaving 9 bases between. Germline CDR1 is SGHRS and CDR2 is YFSETQ. As DNA, the CDR3 is TGCGCCAGCAGCTTGGATATGACAACCTACGAGCAGTACGTC. Its protein product is CASSLDMTTYEQYV.

This clonotype was observed a few times. The gene calls are TRBV27 and TRBJ2-7; D possibly corresponds to TRBD1 (6 bases). The V and J ends lost 2 bases and 2 bases respectively, with 7 bases between them. CDR1 is MNHEY and CDR2 is SMNVEV in the germline V gene (reference sequence). This CDR3 has 13 amino acids. CDR3 protein: CASSLGGPYEQYV. CDR3 coding DNA: TGTGCCAGCAGTTTAGGGGGCCCCTACGAGCAGTACGTC.

This chain connects TRBV9 to TRBJ2-1; D gene unclear. The CDR3 spans 15 residues. In germline, CDR1 is SGDLS, CDR2 YYNGEE. Trimming took off 5 bases at V and 6 bases at J, with 18 bases between the two ends. The CDR3 bases are TGTGCCAGCAGTTTAAGCTCAGGCCCTTTCAATGAGCAGTTCTTC. Translating gives CASSLSSGPFNEQFF.

This chain uses TRBV7-2 with TRBJ1-3; D possibly corresponds to TRBD1 (5 bases). Germline loops: CDR1 SGHTA, CDR2 FQGNSA. The CDR3 is 15 amino acids. Trimming left V 5 bases short and J 2 bases short, with 13 bases between. CDR3 amino acids: CASSTRTSPGNTIYF. CDR3 sequence (DNA): TGTGCCAGCAGCACCCGGACATCCCCTGGAAACACCATATATTTT. Complete variable domain (other parts from reference TRBV7-2 and TRBJ1-3): GAGVSQSPSNKVTEKGKDVELRCDPISGHTALYWYRQSLGQGLEFLIYFQGNSAPDKSGLPSDRFSAERTGGSVSTLTIQRTQQEDSAVYLCASSTRTSPGNTIYFGEGSWLTVV.

This clonotype has ten or more counts. The rearrangement joins TRBV20-1 to TRBJ2-3, with a tentative D call TRBD2 (6 bases). The CDR3 covers 13 residues. CDR1 DFQATT and CDR2 SNEGSKA come from the germline V gene (reference sequence). The CDR3 loop is CGPRGSGTDTQYF. The CDR3 region has the DNA TGCGGTCCGCGGGGCTCTGGCACAGATACGCAGTATTTT.